These 32 T cell receptor beta chains were all obtained from the same sample, sequenced in a study of blood T cell repertoires in COVID-19. Method: immunoSEQ multiplex PCR; TCRdb's copy keeps in-frame clones and lacks some. The table includes about 160,000 clones, about 81% detected once. Sequenced sample: peripheral blood. The receptors stem from a human donor in a cohort sampled during active COVID-19.

The chain couples TRBV4-1 to TRBJ2-7; D possibly corresponds to TRBD1 (6 bases). Deletions cut 1 base from V and 6 bases from J, with 16 bases between. CDR1 MGHRA and CDR2 YSYEKL come from the germline V gene. The CDR3 runs to 15 residues. Written as DNA, the CDR3 is TGCGCCAGCAGCCAAGGGCTCAGGGGATCTGGCGAGCAGTACTTC. Its translation is CASSQGLRGSGEQYF.

The rearrangement uses TRBV11-2 and TRBJ2-3; 8 nucleotides agree with TRBD2. Germline V lookup: CDR1 SGHAT, CDR2 FQNNGV. Losses at the gene ends were 5 bases for V and 5 bases for J; bases not matched to a gene: 6. The CDR3 is made up of 14 amino acids. The CDR3, as DNA: TGTGCCAGCAGCCCTACGGGGGGGCAAGATACGCAGTATTTT. The encoded protein is CASSPTGGQDTQYF.

The CDR3 sequence: CASTLGGGPSEQFF. The CDR3 DNA follows: TGTGCCAGTACCCTTGGGGGAGGGCCCAGTGAGCAGTTCTTC. The chain employs TRBV19 and TRBJ2-1; 7 positions agree with TRBD2. Per germline, CDR1 LNHDA and CDR2 SQIVND (reference sequence). This CDR3 is 14 amino acids long. V was pared by 7 bases and J by 9 bases, with 12 bases of the junction left unmatched.

This chain joins TRBV25-1 and TRBJ2-2, with D perhaps matching TRBD2 (5 bases). This CDR3 spans 15 amino acids. V was pared by 2 bases and J by 0 bases, with 7 bases between. Germline V gives CDR1 MGHDK, CDR2 SYGVNS. CDR3 amino acids: CASSERAANTGELFF. CDR3 coding DNA: TGTGCCAGCAGTGAACGAGCGGCGAACACCGGGGAGCTGTTTTTT.

This clone was seen only a few times. The CDR3 DNA reads TGCGCCAGCAGCCAAGCCGGGGGGGCCCCAGATACGCAGTATTTT. It codes for CASSQAGGAPDTQYF. This rearrangement joins TRBV4-3 to TRBJ2-3; 8 bases align to TRBD2. The CDR3 is 15 amino acids. Germline V gene lookup returns CDR1 LGHNA and CDR2 YSLEER. V was clipped by 1 base and J by 4 bases; unmatched bases: 4.

The chain is built from TRBV2 and TRBJ1-2; D call uncertain. V lost 3 bases and J 9 bases, leaving 8 bases between the germline ends. Germline-derived CDR1 and CDR2 are SNHLY and FYNNEI. CDR3 length equals 11 residues. This CDR3 reads CASSEAESYTF. The CDR3 DNA is TGTGCCAGCAGTGAGGCGGAGAGCTACACCTTC.

V gene TRBV6-2 or TRBV6-3 combines with J gene TRBJ2-2, with 13 bases matching TRBD2. The trim removed 4 bases at V and 5 bases at J, leaving 7 bases unmatched. This CDR3 has 17 amino acids. In germline, CDR1 is MNHEY, CDR2 SVGEGT. CDR3 in amino acids: CASSWTSGGLETGELFF. The CDR3 nucleotides are TGTGCCAGCAGTTGGACTAGCGGGGGCCTGGAGACCGGGGAGCTGTTTTTT.

The chain is built from TRBV28 and TRBJ1-2, with D unresolved. CDR3 size: 15 residues. V was clipped by 1 base and J by 7 bases, with 16 bases between them. CDR1 and CDR2 from the germline V gene are MDHEN and SYDVKM. The CDR3 region has the DNA TGTGCCAGCAGTTTATCCCTCTCTGGAGCTTCTGGCTACACCTTC. Translation gives CASSLSLSGASGYTF.

V and J are TRBV7-2 and TRBJ2-1; the match to TRBD2 covers 9 bases. V was clipped by 2 bases and J by 10 bases; unmatched bases: 9. Germline V gene lookup returns CDR1 SGHTA and CDR2 FQGNSA. The CDR3 extends over 15 amino acids. The CDR3 nucleotides read TGTGCCAGCAGCTTAAGCCTAGCGGGGCGGGCGGAGCAGTTCTTC. As protein: CASSLSLAGRAEQFF.

This clone was counted a single time. This chain joins TRBV24-1 and TRBJ2-1, with TRBD1 as a possible D gene (8 bases). CDR1 is KGHDR and CDR2 is SFDVKD in the germline V gene. The V and J ends lost 2 bases and 7 bases respectively, with 11 bases between them. The CDR3 spans 14 residues. CDR3 loop: CATSDYRGGNEQFF. The CDR3 coding sequence is TGTGCCACCAGTGATTACAGGGGGGGTAATGAGCAGTTCTTC.

This chain links TRBV6-6 with TRBJ1-3; 11 bases are shared with TRBD1. V shed 4 bases, J shed 4 bases, and the junction held 6 bases outside the gene matches. This CDR3 comprises 16 residues. CDR1 and CDR2 from the germline V gene are MNHNY and SVGAGI (reference sequence). DNA of the CDR3: TGTGCCAGCAGTTCCGGACAGGGGGCAAGGGGAAACACCATATATTTT. As protein: CASSSGQGARGNTIYF.

The V gene is TRBV2, the J gene TRBJ2-2, with a tentative D call TRBD1 (5 bases). The germline V and J ends were trimmed by 9 bases and 0 bases, with 11 bases remaining between them. The CDR3 has 14 residues. Germline V CDR1 and CDR2: SNHLY, FYNNEI. The CDR3 nucleotides read TGTGCCAGGCAGGGCCTCGCGAACACCGGGGAGCTGTTTTTT. Translating gives CARQGLANTGELFF.

The chain has TRBV7-2 and TRBJ2-2; D may be TRBD2 (6 bases). V was pared by 3 bases and J by 0 bases, with 8 bases between. Germline V gene data show CDR1 as SGHTA and CDR2 as FQGNSA. This CDR3 is 15 amino acids long. The CDR3 nucleotides are TGTGCCAGCAGCTTTAGGACTACGAACACCGGGGAGCTGTTTTTT. As protein: CASSFRTTNTGELFF. Supplemented by reference TRBV7-2 and TRBJ2-2, the full variable domain reads GAGVSQSPSNKVTEKGKDVELRCDPISGHTALYWYRQSLGQGLEFLIYFQGNSAPDKSGLPSDRFSAERTGGSVSTLTIQRTQQEDSAVYLCASSFRTTNTGELFFGEGSRLTVL.

This clone was counted once. This sequence joins TRBV25-1 and TRBJ2-5; weak D call: TRBD1 (6 bases). The CDR3 is 15 amino acids. Trimming stripped 2 bases from V and 0 bases from J, with 10 bases between. The germline CDR1 and CDR2 sequences are MGHDK and SYGVNS. CDR3 loop: CASSENREYQETQYF. The DNA for the CDR3 is TGTGCCAGCAGTGAAAACAGGGAGTACCAAGAGACCCAGTACTTC.

The chain carries TRBV27 and TRBJ1-1; the D gene is possibly TRBD1 (5 bases). Germline V gene data show CDR1 as MNHEY and CDR2 as SMNVEV (reference sequence). Trimming shortened V by 8 bases and J by 5 bases, and 9 bases separated the two germline ends. The CDR3 spans 11 residues. CDR3 protein: CASVGGTEAFF. The CDR3 bases are TGTGCCAGCGTGGGGGGGACTGAAGCTTTCTTT.

Of note for this clone: The sample holds other DNA sequences that translate to the same CDR3. The rearrangement uses TRBV12-3 or TRBV12-4 and TRBJ1-1; 8 bases align to TRBD1. This CDR3 region has 12 residues. In nucleotides, the CDR3 is TGTGCTCTCGATGACAGGGGCGGCCCAGCTTTCTTT. The encoded protein is CALDDRGGPAFF.

This rearrangement joins TRBV7-2 to TRBJ1-4, with D perhaps TRBD1 (5 bases). In germline, CDR1 is SGHTA, CDR2 FQGNSA. V was clipped by 6 bases and J by 8 bases, with 13 bases between them. The CDR3 runs to 13 residues. CDR3 amino acids: CASSPQGGEKLFF. CDR3 DNA: TGTGCCAGCAGTCCTCAGGGAGGGGAAAAACTGTTTTTT.

The rearrangement uses TRBV5-4 and TRBJ1-2; TRBD1 matches 8 bases. This CDR3 has 15 residues. The V gene end was trimmed by 0 bases and the J gene end by 3 bases; junction bases not matched to a gene: 4. CDR1 and CDR2 from the germline V gene are SGHNT and YYREEE (reference sequence). The CDR3 sequence: CASSLVTGGDYGYTF. DNA of the CDR3: TGTGCCAGCAGCTTGGTAACAGGGGGGGACTATGGCTACACCTTC.

This CDR3 reads CASSRRVANEQFF. In nucleotides, the CDR3 is TGTGCCAGCTCCCGACGGGTAGCCAATGAGCAGTTCTTC. This chain links TRBV18 with TRBJ2-1, with D unclear. CDR3 length: 13 amino acids. Deletions cut 6 bases from V and 6 bases from J, with 12 bases between. The V gene's germline CDR1 is KGHSH and CDR2 LQKENI.

The chain uses TRBV21-1 and TRBJ1-2. TRBV21-1 is designated a pseudogene. The CDR3 totals 12 residues. The CDR3 protein is CASSRGFYGYTF. The CDR3 DNA follows: TGTGCCAGCAGCAGAGGCTTCTATGGCTACACCTTC.

The CDR3 coding sequence is TGTGCCAGCAGTTACTCGGAGCGGTACGAGCAGTACTTC. Amino acid sequence: CASSYSERYEQYF. The rearrangement links TRBV6-5 to TRBJ2-7, with a weak D call TRBD2 (5 bases). V was shortened by 0 bases and J by 4 bases, with 7 bases between the two germline ends. CDR1 MNHEY and CDR2 SVGAGI come from the germline V gene. CDR3 length: 13 amino acids.

This chain links TRBV14 with TRBJ2-3; D is perhaps TRBD2 (6 bases). V was shortened by 1 base and J by 5 bases, with 13 bases between the two germline ends. The CDR3 has 15 residues. The germline CDR1 and CDR2 sequences are SGHDN and FVKESK. The CDR3 nucleotides read TGTGCCAGCAGCCAAGCGGGAGTAGTGGGAGATACGCAGTATTTT. Translated: CASSQAGVVGDTQYF.

The rearrangement joins TRBV7-8 to TRBJ2-1, with 10 bases fitting TRBD2. Germline values: CDR1 SGHVS, CDR2 FQNEAQ. The CDR3 loop spans 20 amino acids. Trimming removed 0 bases from V and 6 bases from J; junction bases left unmatched: 17. CDR3 sequence reads: CASSLAGFGLAGVGGNEQFF. The CDR3 region has the DNA TGTGCCAGCAGCTTAGCGGGGTTCGGTCTAGCGGGAGTGGGGGGCAATGAGCAGTTCTTC.

This clone was counted a few times. This chain uses TRBV6-5 with TRBJ2-7; 10 bases match TRBD2. The junction had 6 bases not matched to a gene; V was cut back by 2 bases and J by 2 bases. This CDR3 spans 16 amino acids. The V gene's germline CDR1 is MNHEY and CDR2 SVGAGI. CDR3 sequence: CASSYLPLAGAYEQYF. The CDR3 nucleotides read TGTGCCAGCAGTTACCTCCCTCTAGCGGGGGCCTACGAGCAGTACTTC.

This clone occurred once. CDR3 DNA: TGTGCCAGTACCCTAGGGGACAGGGGTGGAACAGATACGCAGTATTTT. Amino acid sequence: CASTLGDRGGTDTQYF. The chain has TRBV19 and TRBJ2-3, with 10 bases lining up with TRBD1. This CDR3 is 16 amino acids long. Germline V gene lookup returns CDR1 LNHDA and CDR2 SQIVND (reference sequence). V lost 7 bases, J lost 3 bases, and 10 bases stayed unmatched.

This chain links TRBV29-1 with TRBJ1-1; D unclear. This CDR3 comprises 16 residues. CDR1 and CDR2 from the germline V gene are SQVTM and ANQGSEA. V shed 4 bases and J shed 4 bases, with 22 bases lying between them. The CDR3: CSVVRWGDGEATEAFF. The CDR3, as DNA: TGCAGCGTTGTTAGGTGGGGTGACGGGGAGGCCACTGAAGCTTTCTTT.

This chain links TRBV28 with TRBJ1-5, with 8 bases fitting TRBD1. The CDR3 length is 11 residues. Germline loops: CDR1 MDHEN, CDR2 SYDVKM. With 10 bases clipped from V and 7 bases from J, the junction kept 3 bases outside the gene matches. The CDR3 reads CATDRGQPQHF. The CDR3 bases are TGTGCCACTGACAGGGGCCAGCCCCAGCATTTT.

This clone was picked up one time. This chain connects TRBV28 to TRBJ2-7; 9 bases match TRBD1. The CDR3 loop spans 17 amino acids. With 3 bases clipped from V and 7 bases from J, the junction kept 16 bases outside the gene matches. The germline gives CDR1 MDHEN, CDR2 SYDVKM. CDR3 loop: CASSLTDRGLRSREQYF. CDR3 coding DNA: TGTGCCAGCAGTTTGACGGACAGGGGTCTACGGTCGAGGGAGCAGTACTTC.

CDR3 nucleotides: TGTGCCAGCAGCTTGGGCGGCAGGGTGGTTGGCTATGAGCAGTTCTTC. This codes for CASSLGGRVVGYEQFF. The gene calls are TRBV5-4 and TRBJ2-1, with TRBD1 as a possible D gene (5 bases). V was pared by 0 bases and J by 8 bases, with 18 bases between. CDR3 length equals 16 residues. Germline V lookup: CDR1 SGHNT, CDR2 YYREEE (reference sequence).

The chain couples TRBV7-8 to TRBJ2-7; 7 nucleotides match TRBD2. Trimming at V came to 6 bases and at J to 5 bases, leaving 10 bases not matched to a gene. The CDR3 consists of 14 residues. Germline V lookup: CDR1 SGHVS, CDR2 FQNEAQ. Here the CDR3 reads CASSRTGGKNEQYF. Written as DNA, the CDR3 is TGTGCCAGCAGTCGCACGGGAGGCAAGAACGAGCAGTACTTC.

The chain uses TRBV6-5 and TRBJ1-1, with D perhaps matching TRBD1 (5 bases). This CDR3 comprises 13 residues. CDR1 MNHEY and CDR2 SVGAGI come from the germline V gene. V shed 8 bases and J shed 4 bases, with 14 bases lying between them. DNA of the CDR3: TGTGCCAGCGAAAGGGGAAGGGGCACTGAAGCTTTCTTT. Encoded protein: CASERGRGTEAFF.

This clone was counted once. The chain carries TRBV27 and TRBJ2-6; the match to TRBD1 covers 7 bases. Trimming removed 3 bases from V and 2 bases from J; junction bases left unmatched: 10. CDR1 MNHEY and CDR2 SMNVEV come from the germline V gene (reference sequence). CDR3 length: 18 amino acids. The CDR3 DNA reads TGTGCCAGCAGTTTGAGAGACAGGGCGAGCGCTGGGGCCAACGTCCTGACTTTC. Its protein is CASSLRDRASAGANVLTF.